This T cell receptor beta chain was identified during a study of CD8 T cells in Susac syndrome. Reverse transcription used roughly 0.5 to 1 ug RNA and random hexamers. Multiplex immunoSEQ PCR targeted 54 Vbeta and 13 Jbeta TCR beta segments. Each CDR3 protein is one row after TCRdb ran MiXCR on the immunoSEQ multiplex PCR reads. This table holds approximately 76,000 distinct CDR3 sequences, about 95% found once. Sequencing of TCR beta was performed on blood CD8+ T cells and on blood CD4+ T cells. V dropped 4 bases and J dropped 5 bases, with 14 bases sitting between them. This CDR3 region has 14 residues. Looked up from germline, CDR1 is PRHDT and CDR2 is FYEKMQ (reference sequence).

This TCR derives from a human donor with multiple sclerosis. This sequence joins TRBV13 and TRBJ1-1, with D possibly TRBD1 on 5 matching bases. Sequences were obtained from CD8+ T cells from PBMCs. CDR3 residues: CASSSGPLGTEAFF. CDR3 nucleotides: TGTGCCAGCAGCTCGGGACCCCTTGGGACTGAAGCTTTCTTT.